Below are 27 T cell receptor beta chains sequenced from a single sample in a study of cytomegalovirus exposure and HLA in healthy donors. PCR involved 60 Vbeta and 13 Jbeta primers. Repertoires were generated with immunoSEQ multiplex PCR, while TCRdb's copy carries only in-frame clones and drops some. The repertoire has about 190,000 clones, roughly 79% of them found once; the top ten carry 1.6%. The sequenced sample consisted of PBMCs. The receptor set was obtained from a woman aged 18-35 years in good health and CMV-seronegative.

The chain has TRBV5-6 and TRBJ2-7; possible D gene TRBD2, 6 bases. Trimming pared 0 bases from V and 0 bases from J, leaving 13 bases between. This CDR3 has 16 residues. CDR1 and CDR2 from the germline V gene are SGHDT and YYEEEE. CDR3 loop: CASSLGTGAISYEQYF. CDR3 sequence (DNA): TGTGCCAGCAGCTTGGGGACGGGAGCGATCTCCTACGAGCAGTACTTC. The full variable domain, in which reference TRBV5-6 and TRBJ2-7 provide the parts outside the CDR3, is DAGVTQSPTHLIKTRGQQVTLRCSPKSGHDTVSWYQQALGQGPQFIFQYYEEEERQRGNFPDRFSGHQFPNYSSELNVNALLLGDSALYLCASSLGTGAISYEQYFGPGTRLTVT.

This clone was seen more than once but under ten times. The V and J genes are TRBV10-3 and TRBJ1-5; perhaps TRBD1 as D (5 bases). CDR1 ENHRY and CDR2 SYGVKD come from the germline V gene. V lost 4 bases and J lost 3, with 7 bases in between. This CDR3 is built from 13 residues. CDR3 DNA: TGTGCCATCAGTGGGACAAACAATCAGCCCCAGCATTTT. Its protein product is CAISGTNNQPQHF.

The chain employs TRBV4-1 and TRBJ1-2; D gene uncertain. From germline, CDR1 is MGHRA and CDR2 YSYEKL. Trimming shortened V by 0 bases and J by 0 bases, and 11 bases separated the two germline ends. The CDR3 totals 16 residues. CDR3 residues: CASSQDIETPNYGYTF. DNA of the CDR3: TGCGCCAGCAGCCAAGATATAGAGACTCCTAACTATGGCTACACCTTC.

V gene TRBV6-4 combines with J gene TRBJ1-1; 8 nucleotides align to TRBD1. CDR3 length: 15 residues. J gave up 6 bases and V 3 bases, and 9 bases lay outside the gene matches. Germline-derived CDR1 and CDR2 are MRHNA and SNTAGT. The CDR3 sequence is CASSETGAAGAEAFF. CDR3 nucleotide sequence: TGTGCCAGCAGTGAGACAGGGGCGGCCGGCGCTGAAGCTTTCTTT.

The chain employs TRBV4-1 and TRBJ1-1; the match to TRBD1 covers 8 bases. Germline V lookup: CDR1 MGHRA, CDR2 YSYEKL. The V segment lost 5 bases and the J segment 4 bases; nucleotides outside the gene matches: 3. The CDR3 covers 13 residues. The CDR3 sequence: CASSDRGGTEAFF. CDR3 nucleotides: TGCGCCAGCAGCGACAGGGGCGGCACTGAAGCTTTCTTT.

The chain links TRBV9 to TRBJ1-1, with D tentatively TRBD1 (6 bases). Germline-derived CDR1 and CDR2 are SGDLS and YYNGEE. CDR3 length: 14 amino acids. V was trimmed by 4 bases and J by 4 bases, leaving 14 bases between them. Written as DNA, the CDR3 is TGTGCCAGCAGCACCCAGGACAGCCCCACTGAAGCTTTCTTT. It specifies CASSTQDSPTEAFF.

As DNA, the CDR3 is TGCGCCAGCAGCCCTGGTCTAATTTTCACAGATACGCAGTATTTT. Amino acid sequence: CASSPGLIFTDTQYF. The chain carries TRBV4-3 and TRBJ2-3; D gene unclear. The CDR3 has 15 amino acids. Germline V lookup: CDR1 LGHNA, CDR2 YSLEER. The V gene lost 4 bases and the J gene lost 2 bases, with 13 bases spanning the gap.

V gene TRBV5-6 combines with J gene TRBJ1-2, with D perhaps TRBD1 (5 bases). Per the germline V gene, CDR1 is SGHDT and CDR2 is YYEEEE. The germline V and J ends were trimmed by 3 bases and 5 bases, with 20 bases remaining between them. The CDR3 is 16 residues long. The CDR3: CASSSPAYNRGYGYTF. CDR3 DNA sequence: TGTGCCAGCAGCTCCCCAGCGTACAACCGGGGGTATGGCTACACCTTC.

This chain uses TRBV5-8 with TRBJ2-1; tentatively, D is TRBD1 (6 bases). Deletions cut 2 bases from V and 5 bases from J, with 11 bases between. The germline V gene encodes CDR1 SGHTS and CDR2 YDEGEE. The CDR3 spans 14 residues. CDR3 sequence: CASSLTGWDNEQFF. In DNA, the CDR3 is TGTGCCAGCAGCTTAACAGGGTGGGACAATGAGCAGTTCTTC.

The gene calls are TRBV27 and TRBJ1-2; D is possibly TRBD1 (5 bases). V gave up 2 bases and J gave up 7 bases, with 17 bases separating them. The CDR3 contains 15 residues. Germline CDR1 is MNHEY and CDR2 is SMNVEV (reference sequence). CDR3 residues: CASSLGGKSLSGYTF. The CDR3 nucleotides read TGTGCCAGCAGTTTAGGGGGGAAGAGTCTGAGTGGCTACACCTTC.

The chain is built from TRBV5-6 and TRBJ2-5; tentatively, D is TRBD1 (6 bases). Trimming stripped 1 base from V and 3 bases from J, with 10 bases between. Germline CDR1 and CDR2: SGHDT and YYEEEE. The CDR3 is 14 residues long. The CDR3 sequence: CASSLIHREETQYF. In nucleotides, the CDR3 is TGTGCCAGCAGCTTGATTCACAGGGAAGAGACCCAGTACTTC.

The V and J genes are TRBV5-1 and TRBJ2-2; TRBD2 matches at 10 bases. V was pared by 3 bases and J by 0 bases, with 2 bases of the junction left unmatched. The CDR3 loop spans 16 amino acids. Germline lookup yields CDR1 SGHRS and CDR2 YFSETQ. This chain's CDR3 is CASSSLAGANTGELFF. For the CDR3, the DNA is TGCGCCAGCAGCTCTCTAGCGGGGGCGAACACCGGGGAGCTGTTTTTT.

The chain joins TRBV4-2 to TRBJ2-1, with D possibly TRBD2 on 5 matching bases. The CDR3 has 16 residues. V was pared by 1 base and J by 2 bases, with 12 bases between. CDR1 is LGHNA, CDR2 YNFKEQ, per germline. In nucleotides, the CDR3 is TGTGCCAGCAGCCAAGTGCTGGAGGTTACCTACAATGAGCAGTTCTTC. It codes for CASSQVLEVTYNEQFF.

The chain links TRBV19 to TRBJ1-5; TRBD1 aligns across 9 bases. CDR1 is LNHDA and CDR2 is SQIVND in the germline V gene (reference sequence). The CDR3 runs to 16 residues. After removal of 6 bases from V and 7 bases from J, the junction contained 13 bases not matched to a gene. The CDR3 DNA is TGTGCCAGTAGCTACATAGGACAGGGGTATGGCCAGCCCCAGCATTTT. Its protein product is CASSYIGQGYGQPQHF.

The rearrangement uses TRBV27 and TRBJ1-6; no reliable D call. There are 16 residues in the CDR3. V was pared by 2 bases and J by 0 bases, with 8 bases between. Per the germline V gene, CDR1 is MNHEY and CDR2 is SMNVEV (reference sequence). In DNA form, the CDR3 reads TGTGCCAGCAGTTTACCCCCTAGCTCCTATAATTCACCCCTCCACTTT. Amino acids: CASSLPPSSYNSPLHF.

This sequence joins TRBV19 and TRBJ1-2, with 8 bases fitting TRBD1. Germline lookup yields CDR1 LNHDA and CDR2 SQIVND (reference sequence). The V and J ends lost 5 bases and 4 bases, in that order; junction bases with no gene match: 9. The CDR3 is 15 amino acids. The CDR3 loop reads CASSSQGATSYGYTF. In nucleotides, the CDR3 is TGTGCCAGTAGTTCCCAGGGGGCCACGTCCTATGGCTACACCTTC.

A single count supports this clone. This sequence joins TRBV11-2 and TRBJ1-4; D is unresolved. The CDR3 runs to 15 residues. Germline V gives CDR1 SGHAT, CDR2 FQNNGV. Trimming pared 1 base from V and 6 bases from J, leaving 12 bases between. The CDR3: CASSLGRGFDEKLFF. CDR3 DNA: TGTGCCAGCAGCTTAGGTCGAGGGTTTGATGAAAAACTGTTTTTT. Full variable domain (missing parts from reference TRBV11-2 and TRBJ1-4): EAGVAQSPRYKIIEKRQSVAFWCNPISGHATLYWYQQILGQGPKLLIQFQNNGVVDDSQLPKDRFSAERLKGVDSTLKIQPAKLEDSAVYLCASSLGRGFDEKLFFGSGTQLSVL.

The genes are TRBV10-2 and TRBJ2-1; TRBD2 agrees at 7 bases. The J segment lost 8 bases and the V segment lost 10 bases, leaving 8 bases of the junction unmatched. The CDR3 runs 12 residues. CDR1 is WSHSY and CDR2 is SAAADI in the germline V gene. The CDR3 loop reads CATLDSGDEQFF. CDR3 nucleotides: TGCGCCACCCTAGACAGCGGGGATGAGCAGTTCTTC.

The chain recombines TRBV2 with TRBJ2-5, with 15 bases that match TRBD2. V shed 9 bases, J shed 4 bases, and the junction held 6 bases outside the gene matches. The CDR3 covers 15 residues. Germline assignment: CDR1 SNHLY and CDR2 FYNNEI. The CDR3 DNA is TGTGCCAGTGGACTAGCGGGAGGGCCTGGAGAGACCCAGTACTTC. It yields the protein CASGLAGGPGETQYF.

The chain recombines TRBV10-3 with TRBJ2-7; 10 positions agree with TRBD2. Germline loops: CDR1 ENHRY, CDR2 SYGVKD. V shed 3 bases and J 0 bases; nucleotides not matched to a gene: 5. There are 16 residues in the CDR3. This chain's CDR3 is CAISDPLAGSSYEQYF. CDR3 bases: TGTGCCATCAGTGACCCACTAGCGGGAAGCTCCTACGAGCAGTACTTC.

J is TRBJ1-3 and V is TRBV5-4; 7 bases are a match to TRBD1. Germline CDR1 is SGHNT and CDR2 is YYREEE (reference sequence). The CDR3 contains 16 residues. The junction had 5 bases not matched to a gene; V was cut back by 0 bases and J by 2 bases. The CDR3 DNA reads TGTGCCAGCAGCTTGGGGACAGGAAAAACTGGAAACACCATATATTTT. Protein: CASSLGTGKTGNTIYF.

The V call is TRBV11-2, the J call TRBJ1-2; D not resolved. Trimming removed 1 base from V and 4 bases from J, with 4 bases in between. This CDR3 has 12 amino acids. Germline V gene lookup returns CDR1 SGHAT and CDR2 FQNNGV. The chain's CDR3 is CASSLGSYGYTF. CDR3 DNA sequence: TGTGCCAGCAGCTTAGGGAGCTATGGCTACACCTTC.

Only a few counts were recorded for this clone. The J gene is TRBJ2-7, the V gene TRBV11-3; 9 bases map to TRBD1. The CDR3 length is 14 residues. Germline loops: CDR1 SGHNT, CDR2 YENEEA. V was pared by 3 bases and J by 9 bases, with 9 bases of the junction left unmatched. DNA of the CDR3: TGTGCCAGCAGCTTGGGTGGGGGACAGGGTGTGCAGTACTTC. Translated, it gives CASSLGGGQGVQYF.

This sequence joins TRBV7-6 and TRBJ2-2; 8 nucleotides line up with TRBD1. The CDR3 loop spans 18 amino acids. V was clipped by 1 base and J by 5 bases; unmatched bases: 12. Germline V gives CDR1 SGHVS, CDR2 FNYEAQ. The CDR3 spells CASSLGLIGQGETGELFF. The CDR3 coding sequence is TGTGCCAGCAGCTTAGGACTTATTGGACAGGGAGAGACCGGGGAGCTGTTTTTT.

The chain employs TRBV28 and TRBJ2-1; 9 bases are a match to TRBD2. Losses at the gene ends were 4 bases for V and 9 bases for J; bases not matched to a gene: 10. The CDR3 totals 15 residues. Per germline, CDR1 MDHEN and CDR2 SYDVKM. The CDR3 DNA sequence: TGTGCCAGCAGTTACGCGAGCGGGAGGCGGAGTGAGCAGTTCTTC. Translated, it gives CASSYASGRRSEQFF.

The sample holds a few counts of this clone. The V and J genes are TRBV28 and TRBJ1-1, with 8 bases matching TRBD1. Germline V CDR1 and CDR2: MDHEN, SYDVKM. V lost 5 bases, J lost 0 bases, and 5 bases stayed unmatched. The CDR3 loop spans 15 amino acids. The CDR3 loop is CASSPPGGLNTEAFF. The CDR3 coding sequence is TGTGCCAGCAGTCCCCCAGGGGGCTTGAACACTGAAGCTTTCTTT.

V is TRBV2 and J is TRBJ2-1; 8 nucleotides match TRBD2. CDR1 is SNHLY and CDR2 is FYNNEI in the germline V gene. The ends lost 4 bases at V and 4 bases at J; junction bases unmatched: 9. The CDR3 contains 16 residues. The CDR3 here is CASSVRGAQGYNEQFF. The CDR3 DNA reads TGTGCCAGCAGTGTGCGGGGGGCCCAGGGGTACAATGAGCAGTTCTTC.